One sample yielded the 4 T cell receptor beta chains listed below, sequenced in a study of long-term antiretroviral therapy in people with HIV. The immunoSEQ assay was v3.0, run at survey level. Assay used: immunoSEQ multiplex PCR; TCRdb lists only in-frame clones, some missing. The data contain under 25,000 clones, about 92% of them singletons. The sequencing here drew on unsorted PBMCs, taken 7.6 years after starting antiretroviral therapy. All receptors come from a woman aged 40 to 50 with HIV.

The rearrangement joins TRBV6-1 to TRBJ1-4; unclear D gene. The CDR3 has 15 amino acids. Trimming took off 6 bases at V and 0 bases at J, with 11 bases between the two ends. Germline V gives CDR1 MNHNS, CDR2 SASEGT. CDR3 DNA: TGTGCCAGCAGGGTAGACTCATCAACTAATGAAAAACTGTTTTTT. Translated, it gives CASRVDSSTNEKLFF.

In nucleotides, the CDR3 is TGCGCCAGCAGCCAAGAGCTGCCGGGGACTTACTCTGGGGCCAACGTCCTGACTTTC. Amino acid sequence: CASSQELPGTYSGANVLTF. V gene TRBV4-3 combines with J gene TRBJ2-6; D possibly corresponds to TRBD2 (6 bases). With 0 bases removed from V and 0 bases from J, the gap between germline ends came to 15 bases. This CDR3 region has 19 residues. CDR1 and CDR2 (germline): LGHNA, YSLEER.

As DNA, the CDR3 is TGCAGCGTTGTAAAAGGGGTGCCCGGGGAGCTGTTTTTT. It translates to CSVVKGVPGELFF. The chain combines TRBV29-1 with TRBJ2-2; perhaps TRBD1 as D (5 bases). CDR1 is SQVTM and CDR2 is ANQGSEA in the germline V gene. V lost 4 bases to trimming and J lost 6 bases, with 12 bases between them. The CDR3 is 13 residues long.

The CDR3, as DNA: TGTGCCAGCAGTGTTGGCGGGGTTACAGATACGCAGTATTTT. Protein product: CASSVGGVTDTQYF. V and J are TRBV2 and TRBJ2-3; D possibly corresponds to TRBD2 (6 bases). The V end lost 4 bases, the J end lost 3 bases, and 11 bases lay between the germline ends. This CDR3 has 14 amino acids. Germline V CDR1 and CDR2: SNHLY, FYNNEI.